The rows below give T cell receptor beta chains drawn from one sample of a study of T-cell memory formation after mild COVID-19. TCRdb called the 5' RACE reads again in MiXCR, with one record for every CDR3 protein. This sample has a few hundred thousand distinct CDR3 sequences, with over 13% found just once. The source material was PBMCs or a T cell subset sorted from them (not recorded which). These receptors were collected from a man in his late teens or twenties who had mild COVID-19 (a few samples of this study predate the infection). Cell type and time point are not known. Both conserved end residues are part of each CDR3. A D gene is named only where the DNA matches it firmly. The size field is filled for only some rows; it gives once, few, many or a size class.

v_call: TRBV10-3
clone_size: .
d_call: .
j_call: TRBJ2-1
cdr3_aa: CAGGRRDEQFF
cdr3_nt: TGTGCCGGCGGAAGGCGTGATGAGCAGTTCTTC

v_call: TRBV6-5
clone_size: .
d_call: .
j_call: TRBJ1-6
cdr3_aa: CAISYGPPESSPLHF
cdr3_nt: TGTGCCATCAGTTACGGCCCCCCGGAGAGTTCACCCCTCCACTTT

v_call: TRBV3-1
clone_size: many
d_call: TRBD1
j_call: TRBJ1-1
cdr3_aa: CASSQNLGPYGTGAFF
cdr3_nt: TGTGCCAGCAGCCAAAACCTTGGGCCTTACGGGACAGGGGCTTTCTTT

v_call: TRBV6-2/TRBV6-3
clone_size: few
d_call: TRBD1
j_call: TRBJ2-1
cdr3_aa: CASSWDRASYNEQFF
cdr3_nt: TGTGCCAGCAGTTGGGACAGAGCTTCCTACAATGAGCAGTTCTTC

v_call: TRBV5-1
clone_size: .
d_call: .
j_call: TRBJ1-2
cdr3_aa: CASSSWDGAGYTF
cdr3_nt: TGCGCCAGCAGCTCTTGGGACGGTGCTGGCTACACCTTC

v_call: TRBV7-2
clone_size: .
d_call: TRBD1
j_call: TRBJ2-5
cdr3_aa: CASSWGTVQETQYF
cdr3_nt: TGTGCCAGCAGCTGGGGGACAGTCCAAGAGACCCAGTACTTC

v_call: TRBV20-1
clone_size: few
d_call: TRBD1
j_call: TRBJ1-2
cdr3_aa: CSARPGQGFGYTF
cdr3_nt: TGCAGTGCTAGACCGGGACAGGGGTTTGGCTACACCTTC

v_call: TRBV9
clone_size: many
d_call: TRBD1
j_call: TRBJ2-5
cdr3_aa: CASSVASQGAGETQYF
cdr3_nt: TGTGCCAGCAGCGTAGCTTCCCAGGGGGCGGGGGAGACCCAGTACTTC

v_call: TRBV7-3
clone_size: few
d_call: .
j_call: TRBJ1-1
cdr3_aa: CASSPTGGYGEAFF
cdr3_nt: TGTGCCAGCAGCCCAACGGGGGGGTACGGTGAAGCTTTCTTT

v_call: TRBV6-5
clone_size: many
d_call: TRBD1
j_call: TRBJ1-5
cdr3_aa: CASSNTGDVRQPQHF
cdr3_nt: TGTGCCAGCAGCAACACAGGGGATGTTCGACAGCCCCAGCATTTT

v_call: TRBV5-1
clone_size: many
d_call: .
j_call: TRBJ1-1
cdr3_aa: CASSPGGRTTNTEAFF
cdr3_nt: TGCGCCAGCAGCCCCGGGGGCAGGACGACGAACACTGAAGCTTTCTTT

v_call: TRBV7-9
clone_size: many
d_call: .
j_call: TRBJ2-5
cdr3_aa: CASSPRQQETQYF
cdr3_nt: TGTGCCAGCAGCCCTCGACAGCAAGAGACCCAGTACTTC

v_call: TRBV18
clone_size: few
d_call: TRBD1
j_call: TRBJ1-2
cdr3_aa: CASSPWDRGYGYTF
cdr3_nt: TGTGCCAGCTCACCTTGGGACAGGGGATATGGCTACACCTTC

v_call: TRBV7-8
clone_size: many
d_call: .
j_call: TRBJ2-1
cdr3_aa: CASSLGGTNEQFF
cdr3_nt: TGTGCCAGCAGCTTAGGGGGGACGAATGAGCAGTTCTTC

v_call: TRBV7-6
clone_size: .
d_call: .
j_call: TRBJ2-3
cdr3_aa: CASSLPGRLTDTQYF
cdr3_nt: TGTGCCAGCAGCTTACCGGGACGCCTCACAGATACGCAGTATTTT

v_call: TRBV5-1
clone_size: .
d_call: .
j_call: TRBJ1-1
cdr3_aa: CASSPDPANTEAFF
cdr3_nt: TGCGCCAGCAGTCCTGACCCGGCGAACACTGAAGCTTTCTTT

v_call: TRBV9
clone_size: .
d_call: TRBD1
j_call: TRBJ2-7
cdr3_aa: CASSPGTGDFEQYF
cdr3_nt: TGTGCCAGCAGCCCCGGGACAGGGGATTTCGAGCAGTACTTC

v_call: TRBV21-1
clone_size: .
d_call: .
j_call: TRBJ2-5
cdr3_aa: CASSTHRKKGGETQYF
cdr3_nt: TGTGCCAGCAGCACGCACCGTAAGAAGGGGGGCGAGACCCAGTACTTC

v_call: TRBV6-5
clone_size: .
d_call: .
j_call: TRBJ1-2
cdr3_aa: CASSYSPETRYGYTF
cdr3_nt: TGTGCCAGCAGTTACTCGCCCGAAACTCGATATGGCTACACCTTC

v_call: TRBV5-1
clone_size: .
d_call: TRBD2
j_call: TRBJ2-3
cdr3_aa: CASSTAGGASTDTQYF
cdr3_nt: TGCGCCAGCAGTACGGCGGGGGGGGCTAGCACAGATACGCAGTATTTT

v_call: TRBV12-3/TRBV12-4
clone_size: few
d_call: .
j_call: TRBJ2-2
cdr3_aa: CASSNAETAVPGELFF
cdr3_nt: TGTGCCAGCAGCAATGCTGAGACGGCGGTCCCCGGGGAGCTGTTTTTT

v_call: TRBV5-1
clone_size: .
d_call: .
j_call: TRBJ2-5
cdr3_aa: CASSMGGETQYF
cdr3_nt: TGCGCCAGCAGCATGGGAGGCGAGACCCAGTACTTC

v_call: TRBV3-1
clone_size: .
d_call: .
j_call: TRBJ2-1
cdr3_aa: CASSQGVDEQFF
cdr3_nt: TGTGCCAGCAGCCAAGGGGTTGATGAGCAGTTCTTC

v_call: TRBV6-6
clone_size: .
d_call: .
j_call: TRBJ1-5
cdr3_aa: CASSSTVSNQPQHF
cdr3_nt: TGTGCCAGCAGCTCGACAGTTAGCAATCAGCCCCAGCATTTT

v_call: TRBV28
clone_size: few
d_call: .
j_call: TRBJ1-1
cdr3_aa: CASSSPGTGGNTEAFF
cdr3_nt: TGTGCCAGCAGTTCGCCGGGGACGGGAGGGAACACTGAAGCTTTCTTT

v_call: TRBV7-9
clone_size: many
d_call: .
j_call: TRBJ2-5
cdr3_aa: CASSLSRLVETQYF
cdr3_nt: TGTGCCAGCAGCTTATCACGGCTGGTAGAGACCCAGTACTTC

v_call: TRBV6-5
clone_size: .
d_call: TRBD1
j_call: TRBJ1-1
cdr3_aa: CASRPDRAIMNTEAFF
cdr3_nt: TGTGCCAGCAGACCCGACAGGGCCATCATGAACACTGAAGCTTTCTTT

v_call: TRBV6-7
clone_size: few
d_call: TRBD1
j_call: TRBJ1-5
cdr3_aa: CASTPDRYQPQHF
cdr3_nt: TGTGCCAGCACCCCGGACAGGTATCAGCCCCAGCATTTT

v_call: TRBV6-1
clone_size: few
d_call: .
j_call: TRBJ1-5
cdr3_aa: CASTQWHSNQPQHF
cdr3_nt: TGTGCCAGCACCCAGTGGCATAGCAATCAGCCCCAGCATTTT

v_call: TRBV4-3
clone_size: many
d_call: TRBD1
j_call: TRBJ2-5
cdr3_aa: CASSQSGTGGLETQYF
cdr3_nt: TGCGCCAGCAGCCAGTCCGGGACAGGGGGCTTAGAGACCCAGTACTTC

v_call: TRBV12-3/TRBV12-4
clone_size: few
d_call: .
j_call: TRBJ2-2
cdr3_aa: CASSANTGELFF
cdr3_nt: TGTGCCAGCAGTGCAAACACCGGGGAGCTGTTTTTT

v_call: TRBV7-2
clone_size: .
d_call: .
j_call: TRBJ1-5
cdr3_aa: CASSDRKDQPQHF
cdr3_nt: TGTGCCAGCAGCGACCGTAAGGATCAGCCCCAGCATTTT

v_call: TRBV6-5
clone_size: .
d_call: TRBD1
j_call: TRBJ1-5
cdr3_aa: CASSRDRGSQPQHF
cdr3_nt: TGTGCCAGCAGCAGGGACAGGGGAAGCCAGCCCCAGCATTTT

v_call: TRBV30
clone_size: few
d_call: .
j_call: TRBJ1-1
cdr3_aa: CAWSVGGVAFF
cdr3_nt: TGTGCCTGGAGTGTAGGAGGGGTAGCTTTCTTT

v_call: TRBV9
clone_size: .
d_call: TRBD2
j_call: TRBJ2-5
cdr3_aa: CASSGGGLAGGQETQYF
cdr3_nt: TGTGCCAGCTCCGGAGGGGGCCTAGCGGGGGGGCAAGAGACCCAGTACTTC

v_call: TRBV2
clone_size: few
d_call: .
j_call: TRBJ1-4
cdr3_aa: CASSDGQLNEKLFF
cdr3_nt: TGTGCCAGCAGTGACGGACAGCTAAATGAAAAACTGTTTTTT

v_call: TRBV7-2
clone_size: .
d_call: TRBD2
j_call: TRBJ2-1
cdr3_aa: CASYLGTSGGGEQFF
cdr3_nt: TGTGCCAGCTACCTAGGGACTAGCGGGGGAGGTGAGCAGTTCTTC

v_call: TRBV24-1
clone_size: .
d_call: .
j_call: TRBJ2-2
cdr3_aa: CATSDFVAGELFF
cdr3_nt: TGTGCCACCAGTGATTTCGTCGCCGGGGAGCTGTTTTTT

v_call: TRBV18
clone_size: few
d_call: TRBD1
j_call: TRBJ1-5
cdr3_aa: CASSPRRGHNQPQHF
cdr3_nt: TGTGCCAGCTCACCACGGAGGGGGCACAATCAGCCCCAGCATTTT

v_call: TRBV7-9
clone_size: .
d_call: TRBD1
j_call: TRBJ1-3
cdr3_aa: CASSLAGRGAGNTIYF
cdr3_nt: TGTGCCAGCAGCTTAGCCGGCAGGGGGGCTGGAAACACCATATATTTT

v_call: TRBV5-6
clone_size: .
d_call: .
j_call: TRBJ2-7
cdr3_aa: CASSLGNPYEQYF
cdr3_nt: TGTGCCAGCAGCTTGGGTAACCCCTACGAGCAGTACTTC

v_call: TRBV5-1
clone_size: few
d_call: TRBD1
j_call: TRBJ2-7
cdr3_aa: CASSRDSWREQYF
cdr3_nt: TGCGCCAGCAGCCGGGACAGTTGGAGAGAGCAGTACTTC

v_call: TRBV6-5
clone_size: .
d_call: .
j_call: TRBJ1-1
cdr3_aa: CASRQSGTLPKAFF
cdr3_nt: TGTGCCAGCAGACAATCGGGGACTCTACCGAAAGCTTTCTTT

v_call: TRBV5-1
clone_size: many
d_call: .
j_call: TRBJ2-3
cdr3_aa: CASSLVPGGTDTQYF
cdr3_nt: TGCGCCAGCAGCTTGGTTCCGGGGGGCACAGATACGCAGTATTTT

v_call: TRBV5-6
clone_size: .
d_call: .
j_call: TRBJ1-2
cdr3_aa: CASSLARTAPYGYTF
cdr3_nt: TGTGCCAGCAGCTTGGCGAGGACGGCGCCCTATGGCTACACCTTC

v_call: TRBV5-1
clone_size: .
d_call: .
j_call: TRBJ2-7
cdr3_aa: CASSGERAEQYF
cdr3_nt: TGCGCCAGCAGCGGGGAGAGGGCCGAGCAGTACTTC